One sample yielded the 27 T cell receptor beta chains listed below, sequenced in a study of blood T cell repertoires in COVID-19. Sequenced by immunoSEQ multiplex PCR; TCRdb stores in-frame clones only, minus some. The sample comprises 74,000 or so clones, 85% to 90% of which are singletons, and roughly 2.8% rests with the top ten. The source material was peripheral blood. The receptors originated from a middle-aged man with acute or convalescent COVID-19.

This clone was counted a single time. The rearrangement links TRBV5-6 to TRBJ2-5; TRBD1 is a possible D gene (5 bases). The V end lost 4 bases, the J end lost 5 bases, and 18 bases lay between the germline ends. This CDR3 has 15 residues. Germline V gene data show CDR1 as SGHDT and CDR2 as YYEEEE. The CDR3: CASSPHRVGVETQYF. The CDR3 DNA reads as TGTGCCAGCAGCCCCCATCGTGTAGGGGTTGAGACCCAGTACTTC.

V is TRBV27 and J is TRBJ1-6; possible D gene TRBD1, 5 bases. CDR1 and CDR2 (germline): MNHEY, SMNVEV (reference sequence). CDR3 length: 17 amino acids. The V and J ends lost 1 base and 9 bases respectively, with 19 bases between them. CDR3 sequence reads: CASSLYGGDEGSSPLHF. The CDR3 DNA is TGTGCCAGCAGTTTATATGGCGGGGACGAGGGCTCTTCACCCCTCCACTTT.

This chain links TRBV9 with TRBJ1-1; no definite D call. The CDR3 covers 14 residues. Deletions cut 0 bases from V and 4 bases from J, with 10 bases between. Germline V gene data show CDR1 as SGDLS and CDR2 as YYNGEE. CDR3 amino acids: CASSVGPEVTEAFF. Written as DNA, the CDR3 is TGTGCCAGCAGCGTAGGCCCCGAGGTCACTGAAGCTTTCTTT.

This clone was observed a single time. The rearrangement links TRBV29-1 to TRBJ1-2, with 8 nucleotides matching TRBD1. Germline V lookup: CDR1 SQVTM, CDR2 ANQGSEA. This CDR3 has 14 residues. J was trimmed by 10 bases and V by 6 bases; bases with no gene match: 16. The CDR3 sequence: CSVQNQDRAGVYTF. In nucleotides, the CDR3 is TGCAGCGTACAAAACCAGGACAGGGCGGGGGTCTACACCTTC.

This chain links TRBV9 with TRBJ1-1; D may be TRBD1 (5 bases). V lost 3 bases, J lost 1 base, and 7 bases lay in between. There are 13 residues in the CDR3. The germline V gene encodes CDR1 SGDLS and CDR2 YYNGEE. CDR3 sequence reads: CASSEGPNTEAFF. The CDR3, as DNA: TGTGCCAGCAGCGAGGGGCCGAACACTGAAGCTTTCTTT.

The chain employs TRBV18 and TRBJ1-1; no reliable D call. Germline values: CDR1 KGHSH, CDR2 LQKENI. V was clipped by 1 base and J by 4 bases, with 10 bases between them. The CDR3 spans 14 residues. The CDR3 DNA reads as TGTGCCAGCTCACCACTCGGAGTTACCACTGAAGCTTTCTTT. It specifies CASSPLGVTTEAFF.

CDR3 nucleotide sequence: TGTGCCAGCTCATTAACCGGGACAGCCTCTATCAGTGAAGCTTTCTTT. It translates to CASSLTGTASISEAFF. V gene TRBV7-2 combines with J gene TRBJ1-1; 7 nucleotides line up with TRBD1. J was trimmed by 7 bases and V by 8 bases; bases with no gene match: 19. Germline CDR1 is SGHTA and CDR2 is FQGNSA. The CDR3 is made up of 16 amino acids.

Remarks on this clone: Different DNA sequences within this sample yield the same CDR3. This rearrangement joins TRBV5-4 to TRBJ2-5; 13 nucleotides line up with TRBD2. This CDR3 spans 15 amino acids. Germline V gives CDR1 SGHNT, CDR2 YYREEE (reference sequence). With V trimmed by 4 bases and J by 2 bases, 2 bases remained unmatched. CDR3 region: CASSKGLAGQETQYF. In nucleotides, the CDR3 is TGTGCCAGCAGCAAGGGACTAGCGGGGCAAGAGACCCAGTACTTC. Looking up the rest from reference TRBV5-4 and TRBJ2-5 gives the full variable domain: ETGVTQSPTHLIKTRGQQVTLRCSSQSGHNTVSWYQQALGQGPQFIFQYYREEENGRGNFPPRFSGLQFPNYSSELNVNALELDDSALYLCASSKGLAGQETQYFGPGTRLLVL.

This clone was detected once. The chain combines TRBV5-4 with TRBJ1-2; 11 nucleotides line up with TRBD1. This CDR3 spans 16 amino acids. Per germline, CDR1 SGHNT and CDR2 YYREEE (reference sequence). J was trimmed by 5 bases and V by 3 bases; bases with no gene match: 9. CDR3 sequence reads: CASSSLAGQGGYGYTF. The DNA for the CDR3 is TGTGCCAGCAGCTCCCTGGCGGGACAGGGGGGATATGGCTACACCTTC.

The chain couples TRBV2 to TRBJ2-1, with D possibly TRBD1 on 5 matching bases. CDR3 length: 14 residues. V was trimmed by 2 bases and J by 3 bases, leaving 8 bases between them. The germline gives CDR1 SNHLY, CDR2 FYNNEI. CDR3 nucleotide sequence: TGTGCCAGCAGTGAAAGGGGCGGCTACAATGAGCAGTTCTTC. Translating it yields CASSERGGYNEQFF.

The rearrangement uses TRBV19 and TRBJ1-5; 11 nucleotides line up with TRBD1. The J segment lost 0 bases and the V segment lost 7 bases, leaving 5 bases of the junction unmatched. The CDR3 is 16 amino acids. CDR1 is LNHDA and CDR2 is SQIVND in the germline V gene (reference sequence). The CDR3 reads CASKDRGPSSNQPQHF. The CDR3 region has the DNA TGTGCCAGTAAGGACAGGGGGCCTTCTAGCAATCAGCCCCAGCATTTT.

V is TRBV19 and J is TRBJ1-1, with 8 bases that match TRBD1. Germline-derived CDR1 and CDR2 are LNHDA and SQIVND (reference sequence). Trimming took 4 bases from V and 3 from J; bases not matched to a gene: 4. This CDR3 comprises 14 residues. In DNA form, the CDR3 reads TGTGCCAGTAGTACCGGGACAGGTCACACTGAAGCTTTCTTT. Translating it yields CASSTGTGHTEAFF.

The chain has TRBV7-2 and TRBJ1-4; D not resolved. The CDR3 has 14 residues. The germline V and J ends were trimmed by 4 bases and 4 bases, with 10 bases remaining between them. In germline, CDR1 is SGHTA, CDR2 FQGNSA. Here the CDR3 DNA reads TGTGCCAGCAGCTCCCGACGGGATAATGAAAAACTGTTTTTT. Its protein is CASSSRRDNEKLFF.

This chain uses TRBV28 with TRBJ1-5, with D uncertain. V lost 6 bases to trimming and J lost 9 bases, with 15 bases between them. Germline V CDR1 and CDR2: MDHEN, SYDVKM. The CDR3 covers 13 residues. CDR3 nucleotides: TGTGCCAGCAGGCCGTCACCGGAGAGGCCCCAGCATTTT. Its protein product is CASRPSPERPQHF.

This clone was observed a handful of times. The chain couples TRBV20-1 to TRBJ2-1; D possibly corresponds to TRBD1 (5 bases). CDR1 DFQATT and CDR2 SNEGSKA come from the germline V gene (reference sequence). The V end was cut by 3 bases, the J end by 4 bases, with 16 bases between. There are 15 residues in the CDR3. This CDR3 is CSASQGVNRYNEQFF. CDR3 nucleotide sequence: TGCAGTGCTAGTCAGGGCGTAAACAGATACAATGAGCAGTTCTTC.

The rearrangement links TRBV4-2 to TRBJ2-1; 7 nucleotides match TRBD1. The V segment lost 4 bases and the J segment 2 bases; nucleotides outside the gene matches: 23. Germline CDR1 reads LGHNA; CDR2 reads YNFKEQ. CDR3 length equals 21 residues. The DNA of the CDR3 is TGTGCCAGCAGCCCAAAGCTAACAGGGGCGCTCCTTGGGGCCCCCTACAATGAGCAGTTCTTC. It specifies CASSPKLTGALLGAPYNEQFF.

This clone has a single count. The chain links TRBV6-1 to TRBJ2-3; 11 nucleotides align to TRBD2. This CDR3 region has 18 residues. The V segment lost 1 base and the J segment 3 bases; nucleotides outside the gene matches: 9. Germline values: CDR1 MNHNS, CDR2 SASEGT. As DNA, the CDR3 is TGTGCCAGCAGTGAAGGTTTCCTAGCGGGAGGTTCTACAGATACGCAGTATTTT. It translates to CASSEGFLAGGSTDTQYF.

The V gene is TRBV5-1, the J gene TRBJ1-1; the match to TRBD1 covers 9 bases. Germline CDR1 reads SGHRS; CDR2 reads YFSETQ. The V and J ends lost 4 bases and 0 bases, in that order; junction bases with no gene match: 7. This CDR3 comprises 16 residues. The CDR3 DNA is TGCGCCAGCAGCCCGGCGTGGACAGGGGTGAACACTGAAGCTTTCTTT. Encoded protein: CASSPAWTGVNTEAFF.

This chain uses TRBV20-1 with TRBJ2-1, with D possibly matching TRBD1 (5 bases). V gave up 6 bases and J gave up 11 bases, with 14 bases separating them. This CDR3 comprises 11 residues. Germline V gene lookup returns CDR1 DFQATT and CDR2 SNEGSKA (reference sequence). The chain's CDR3 is CSAPDNRKQFF. In DNA form, the CDR3 reads TGCAGTGCCCCGGACAATCGGAAGCAGTTCTTC.

The rearrangement links TRBV30 to TRBJ2-2, with 9 positions matching TRBD2. Trimming at V came to 0 bases and at J to 4 bases, leaving 3 bases not matched to a gene. Germline values: CDR1 GTSNPN, CDR2 SVGIG (reference sequence). The CDR3 length is 15 residues. CDR3 protein: CAWSVAGGRTGELFF. DNA of the CDR3: TGTGCCTGGAGTGTAGCGGGAGGACGCACCGGGGAGCTGTTTTTT.

Only one count was recorded for this clone. The rearrangement links TRBV18 to TRBJ2-2; TRBD1 aligns across 8 bases. The V and J ends lost 3 bases and 0 bases, in that order; junction bases with no gene match: 6. Germline V lookup: CDR1 KGHSH, CDR2 LQKENI. This CDR3 contains 17 residues. DNA of the CDR3: TGTGCCAGCTCACCGGCAGGGGGCGGTACGAACACCGGGGAGCTGTTTTTT. Its protein is CASSPAGGGTNTGELFF.

In DNA, the CDR3 is TGTGCCAGCAGTTCCATGGGTCAGGGAAACTCCTACGAGCAGTACTTC. Its translation is CASSSMGQGNSYEQYF. V usage is TRBV28 and J usage is TRBJ2-7; tentatively, D is TRBD1 (5 bases). V dropped 4 bases and J dropped 0 bases, with 16 bases sitting between them. CDR3 length equals 16 residues. CDR1 and CDR2 (germline): MDHEN, SYDVKM. Full variable domain (missing parts from reference TRBV28 and TRBJ2-7): DVKVTQSSRYLVKRTGEKVFLECVQDMDHENMFWYRQDPGLGLRLIYFSYDVKMKEKGDIPEGYSVSREKKERFSLILESASTNQTSMYLCASSSMGQGNSYEQYFGPGTRLTVT.

V gene TRBV21-1 combines with J gene TRBJ2-7; the D call of TRBD2 is as the table states it, not checked on the DNA. TRBV21-1 is a known pseudogene. The CDR3 sequence is 14 residues long. CDR3 amino acids: CASSIAGVVYEQYV. In nucleotides, the CDR3 is TGTGCCAGCAGCATTGCGGGAGTTGTATACGAGCAGTACGTC.

The rearrangement joins TRBV28 to TRBJ1-2; 11 nucleotides agree with TRBD1. CDR3 length: 15 residues. V trimming: 6 bases; J trimming: 4 bases; junction bases outside the gene matches: 7. CDR1 and CDR2 (germline): MDHEN, SYDVKM. CDR3 nucleotide sequence: TGTGCCAGCAGGTCACCGGGACAGGGGGGCTATGGCTACACCTTC. It specifies CASRSPGQGGYGYTF.

The chain couples TRBV11-2 to TRBJ1-2, with 7 bases fitting TRBD1. With V trimmed by 4 bases and J by 5 bases, 4 bases remained unmatched. The CDR3 loop spans 13 amino acids. The germline CDR1 and CDR2 sequences are SGHAT and FQNNGV. This chain's CDR3 is CASSSGTDYGYTF. As DNA, the CDR3 is TGTGCCAGCAGCTCCGGGACAGATTATGGCTACACCTTC.

The chain has TRBV18 and TRBJ2-1, with TRBD2 identical over 10 bases. This CDR3 region has 17 residues. Trimming removed 2 bases from V and 7 bases from J; junction bases left unmatched: 11. The germline CDR1 and CDR2 sequences are KGHSH and LQKENI. The CDR3 reads CASSPGVLAGAGNEQFF. CDR3 nucleotide sequence: TGTGCCAGCTCACCAGGTGTTCTAGCGGGAGCAGGAAATGAGCAGTTCTTC.

The rearrangement uses TRBV28 and TRBJ1-6; TRBD1 might be the D (5 bases). There are 14 residues in the CDR3. The ends were cut back, 5 bases at V and 4 bases at J, with 9 bases in the middle. Germline V gene lookup returns CDR1 MDHEN and CDR2 SYDVKM. CDR3 coding DNA: TGTGCCAGCAGTCCAGGACAATATAATTCACCCCTCCACTTT. Protein product: CASSPGQYNSPLHF.